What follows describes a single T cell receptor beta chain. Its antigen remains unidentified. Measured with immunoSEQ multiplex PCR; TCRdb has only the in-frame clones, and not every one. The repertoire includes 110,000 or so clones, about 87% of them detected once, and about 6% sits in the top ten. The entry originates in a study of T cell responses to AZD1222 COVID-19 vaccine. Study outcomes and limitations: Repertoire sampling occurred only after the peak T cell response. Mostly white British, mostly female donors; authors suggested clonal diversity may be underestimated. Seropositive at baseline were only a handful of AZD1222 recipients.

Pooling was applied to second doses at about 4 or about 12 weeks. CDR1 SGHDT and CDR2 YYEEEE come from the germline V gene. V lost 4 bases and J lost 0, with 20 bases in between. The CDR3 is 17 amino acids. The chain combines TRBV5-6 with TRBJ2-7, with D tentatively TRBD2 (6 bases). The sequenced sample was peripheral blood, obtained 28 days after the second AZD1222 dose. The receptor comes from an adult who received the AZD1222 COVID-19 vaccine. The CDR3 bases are TGTGCCAGCAGCCCCTACGGAGGGCAGGGCGGCTCCTACGAGCAGTACTTC. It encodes CASSPYGGQGGSYEQYF.